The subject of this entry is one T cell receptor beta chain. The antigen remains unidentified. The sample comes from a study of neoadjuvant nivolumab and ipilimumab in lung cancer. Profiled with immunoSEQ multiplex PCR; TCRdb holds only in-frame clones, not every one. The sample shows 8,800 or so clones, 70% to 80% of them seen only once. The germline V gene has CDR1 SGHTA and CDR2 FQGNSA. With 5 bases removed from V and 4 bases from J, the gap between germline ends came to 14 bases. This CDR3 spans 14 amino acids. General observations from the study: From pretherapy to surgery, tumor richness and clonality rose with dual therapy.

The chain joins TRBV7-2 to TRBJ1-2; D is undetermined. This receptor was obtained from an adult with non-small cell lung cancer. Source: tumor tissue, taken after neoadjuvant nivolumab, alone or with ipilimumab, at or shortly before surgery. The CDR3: CASSIQTAGYGYTF. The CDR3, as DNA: TGTGCCAGCAGCATCCAAACAGCAGGCTATGGCTACACCTTC.